These T cell receptor beta chains were read from a single sample in a study of vaccination effects on CD4 cells after COVID-19. Produced via immunoSEQ multiplex PCR; TCRdb's table is partial and in-frame only. The table has around 25,000 clones, 65% to 80% seen once. The antigens of these receptors remain unknown. Specimen: CD4+ T cells from PBMCs cultured with HCoV-NL63 spike peptides, collected before COVID-19 vaccination. All receptors come from a human donor who had a prior SARS-CoV-2 infection. Both conserved end residues are part of each CDR3. Each record gives: V gene, D gene, clone size, J gene, CDR3 DNA, CDR3 protein. A D gene is named only where the DNA matches it firmly. A row's size may be missing; if present it is once, few, many or a size class.

TRBV3-1/TRBV3-2	NA	NA	TRBJ1-6	TGTGCCAGCAGCCAAGTACGCAGGGAGTCACCCCTCCACTTT	CASSQVRRESPLHF
TRBV9	NA	NA	TRBJ2-7	TGTGCCAGCAGCGTAGACCCTAGGGGGGACCACTACGAGCAGTACTTC	CASSVDPRGDHYEQYF
TRBV11-1	NA	NA	TRBJ2-2	TGTGCCAGCAGCTTAGGGCGAGGAGTGAACACCGGGGAGCTGTTTTTT	CASSLGRGVNTGELFF
TRBV2	NA	NA	TRBJ1-2	TGTGCCAGCAGTTGGGAGGGGAACTATGGCTACACCTTC	CASSWEGNYGYTF
TRBV18	TRBD1	NA	TRBJ1-3	TGTGCCAGCTCACCTATAACCGTTCGGGGACAGGGTCGAAACACCATATATTTT	CASSPITVRGQGRNTIYF
TRBV4-2	TRBD2	NA	TRBJ2-5	TGTGCCAGCAGCCCCTTAACAACTAGCGGGGGACTGGGGTACCAAGAGACCCAGTACTTC	CASSPLTTSGGLGYQETQYF
TRBV19	NA	few	TRBJ1-2	TGTGCCAGCACACCCGGGGGACACACCCCGCGGGGCTACACCTTC	CASTPGGHTPRGYTF
TRBV5-1	TRBD2	NA	TRBJ2-5	TGCGCCAGCAGCTTGGCCCCTGGAGGGAGGGTAGAGACCCAGTACTTC	CASSLAPGGRVETQYF
TRBV23-1	TRBD2	NA	TRBJ2-1	TGCGCCAGCAGTCCAAAGCGGGGGGCCTTATACAATGAGCAGTTCTTC	CASSPKRGALYNEQFF
TRBV4-3	TRBD2	NA	TRBJ2-1	TGCGCCAGCAGCCAAGAGGGACTAGCGGGGATCTACAATGAGCAGTTCTTC	CASSQEGLAGIYNEQFF
TRBV5-1	NA	once	TRBJ2-2	TGCGCCAGCAGCTTTTTAACGGACCCCGGGACCGGGGAGCTGTTTTTT	CASSFLTDPGTGELFF
TRBV2	TRBD1	few	TRBJ1-4	TGTGCCAGCAGCGTAGACAGGGGGCGGGAAAAACTGTTTTTT	CASSVDRGREKLFF
TRBV9	NA	NA	TRBJ1-4	TGTGCCAGCAGCGTAAACACCCGTAATGAAAAACTGTTTTTT	CASSVNTRNEKLFF
TRBV15	NA	NA	TRBJ2-7	TGTGCCACCAGCAGAGGTTGGGGGGACTCCTACGAGCAGTACTTC	CATSRGWGDSYEQYF
TRBV15	TRBD2	once	TRBJ2-7	TGTGCCACCAGCGGGACTCTAGCGGGAGTTGGGCAGTACTTC	CATSGTLAGVGQYF
TRBV24-1	TRBD2	many	TRBJ2-2	TGTGCCACCAGTGATCCGGGACTAGCGCCGACCGGGGAGCTGTTTTTT	CATSDPGLAPTGELFF
TRBV7-9	TRBD2	few	TRBJ2-3	TGTGCCAGCAGCCCAGCGTGGCTAGCGGACACAGATACGCAGTATTTT	CASSPAWLADTDTQYF
TRBV6-7	NA	NA	TRBJ1-5	TGTGCCAGCAGGCGGACCAGCCTAACGCAGCATTTT	CASRRTSLTQHF
TRBV6-1	NA	NA	TRBJ2-1	TGTGCCAGCAGTGAAGGGCCCTACCCCTACAATGAGCAGTTCTTC	CASSEGPYPYNEQFF
TRBV19	TRBD1	once	TRBJ2-7	TGTGCCAGTAGTGTATTTACAGGGGGCCTTTACGAGCAGTACTTC	CASSVFTGGLYEQYF
TRBV5-1	NA	NA	TRBJ1-2	TGCGCCAGCAGCTTGGTCGGTGGCTATGGCTACACCTTC	CASSLVGGYGYTF
TRBV4-3	TRBD2	NA	TRBJ2-3	TGCGCCAGCAGCCAAGGTTGGGCTAGCGGTTCAGATACGCAGTATTTT	CASSQGWASGSDTQYF
TRBV5-1	NA	NA	TRBJ2-5	TGCGCCAGCAGCTTGGACCAAGAGACCCAGTACTTC	CASSLDQETQYF
TRBV10-1	NA	NA	TRBJ1-4	TGCGCCAGCCTTGACAGCACTAATGAAAAACTGTTTTTT	CASLDSTNEKLFF
TRBV5-5	TRBD2	NA	TRBJ2-1	TGTGCCAGCAGCTTGGCCGCACTAGCGGGAGGGCCGGGGCAGTTCTTC	CASSLAALAGGPGQFF
TRBV2	NA	NA	TRBJ1-2	TGTGCCAGCAGCCCAAGGGACACGTTCTATGGCTACACCTTC	CASSPRDTFYGYTF
TRBV5-1	NA	NA	TRBJ2-7	TGCGCCAGCAGCCGAGGTGGGGAGGGGGCCCACGAGCAGTACTTC	CASSRGGEGAHEQYF
TRBV5-4	TRBD1	NA	TRBJ2-1	TGTGCCAGCAGCCGCGCCGGGACAGACTTGTACAATGAGCAGTTCTTC	CASSRAGTDLYNEQFF
TRBV5-1	NA	NA	TRBJ1-1	TGCGCCAGCAGCCCTGATGGTTCTAGGAAGCTTTTCTTT	CASSPDGSRKLFF
TRBV6-5	TRBD2	NA	TRBJ2-7	TGTGCCAGCAGTTACGCGGGAGAAGGCTCCTACGAGCAGTACTTC	CASSYAGEGSYEQYF
TRBV19	NA	NA	TRBJ2-4	TGTGCCAGTAGTATCGCCTCCGTAGCCAAAAACATTCAGTACTTC	CASSIASVAKNIQYF
TRBV2	NA	NA	TRBJ1-2	TGTGCCAGCAGTGAAGCGCTTAAGGCAGGGAACTATGGCTACACCTTC	CASSEALKAGNYGYTF
TRBV5-5	NA	few	TRBJ1-2	TGTGCCAGCAGCTGGTTAGGGGACGGCTACACCTTC	CASSWLGDGYTF
TRBV5-1	TRBD1	NA	TRBJ1-1	TGCGCCAGCAAAAGGACAGGGAACACTGAAGCTTTCTTT	CASKRTGNTEAFF
TRBV7-2	NA	NA	TRBJ1-2	TGTGCCAGCAGCTTAGTTGGTTTTTCTGAGAGCTACACCTTC	CASSLVGFSESYTF
TRBV5-1	NA	NA	TRBJ2-7	TGCGCCAGCAAGTTAGGGTATCAGAATTTCGAGCAGTACTTC	CASKLGYQNFEQYF
TRBV4-1	NA	once	TRBJ1-2	TGCGCCAGCAGCCAAGATCGGGGGGCGGGCGGCTACACCTTC	CASSQDRGAGGYTF
TRBV30	NA	few	TRBJ2-1	TGTGCCTTAAGCGGTAGTCTAGAGTACAATGAGCAGTTCTTC	CALSGSLEYNEQFF
TRBV30	TRBD1	medium-sized	TRBJ1-6	TGTGCCTGGAGTGTACAGGGGGGAGGATCACCCCTCCACTTT	CAWSVQGGGSPLHF
TRBV12-3/TRBV12-4	TRBD2	once	TRBJ2-3	TGTGCCAGCAGTTTTAGCGGGGCAGATACGCAGTATTTT	CASSFSGADTQYF
TRBV30	NA	NA	TRBJ1-2	TGTGCCCGATCTACTCTCGACAGCTTCACTGGGGGCTACACCTTC	CARSTLDSFTGGYTF
TRBV5-5	TRBD1	NA	TRBJ1-6	TGTGCCAGCAGCCTGACAGGGACGGCAAATTCACCCCTCCACTTT	CASSLTGTANSPLHF
TRBV12-3/TRBV12-4	NA	NA	TRBJ2-7	TGTGCCAGCAGGGGAGACTCATCCTACGAGCAGTACTTC	CASRGDSSYEQYF
TRBV20-1	NA	NA	TRBJ2-7	TGCAGTGCTATTGACAGGGCGGGGGAGCAGTACTTC	CSAIDRAGEQYF
TRBV24-1	TRBD2	NA	TRBJ2-1	TGTGCCACCAGTGATATCTCGGCTAGCGGGAAATACAATGAGCAGTTCTTC	CATSDISASGKYNEQFF
TRBV6-2/TRBV6-3	NA	NA	TRBJ2-7	TGTGCCAGCAGTAAACAGGGTCTATCTCGGGTGGAGCAGTACTTC	CASSKQGLSRVEQYF
TRBV11-3	TRBD2	NA	TRBJ2-2	TGTGCCAGCGGCCCGGGACTAGTAGAGACCGGGGAGCTGTTTTTT	CASGPGLVETGELFF
TRBV5-1	NA	NA	TRBJ2-7	TGCGCCAGCTCTCGGGGGCGGACAGAGACCTACGAGCAGTACTTC	CASSRGRTETYEQYF
TRBV4-1	NA	NA	TRBJ2-2	TGCGCCAGCAGCCAAGAAGGCTTACCCGACACCGGGGAGCTGTTTTTT	CASSQEGLPDTGELFF
TRBV3-1/TRBV3-2	NA	NA	TRBJ2-1	TGTGCCAGCAGCCAAGATGTCGCAGGCGGGGCTGAGCAGTTCTTC	CASSQDVAGGAEQFF
TRBV6-5	NA	once	TRBJ2-1	TGTGCCAGCAGCTACGCCCCAGTCGGGAATATTAATGAGCAGTTCTTC	CASSYAPVGNINEQFF
TRBV27	NA	few	TRBJ2-3	TGTGCCAGCGGACGATCCCTAACTAGCACAGATACGCAGTATTTT	CASGRSLTSTDTQYF
TRBV5-1	NA	NA	TRBJ2-7	TGCGCCAGCAGCTTGCGCTCTACATCCTACGAGCAGTACTTC	CASSLRSTSYEQYF
TRBV5-1	NA	NA	TRBJ1-2	TGCGCCAGCAGCTTGGAAGGGATCGGTGGCTACACCTTC	CASSLEGIGGYTF